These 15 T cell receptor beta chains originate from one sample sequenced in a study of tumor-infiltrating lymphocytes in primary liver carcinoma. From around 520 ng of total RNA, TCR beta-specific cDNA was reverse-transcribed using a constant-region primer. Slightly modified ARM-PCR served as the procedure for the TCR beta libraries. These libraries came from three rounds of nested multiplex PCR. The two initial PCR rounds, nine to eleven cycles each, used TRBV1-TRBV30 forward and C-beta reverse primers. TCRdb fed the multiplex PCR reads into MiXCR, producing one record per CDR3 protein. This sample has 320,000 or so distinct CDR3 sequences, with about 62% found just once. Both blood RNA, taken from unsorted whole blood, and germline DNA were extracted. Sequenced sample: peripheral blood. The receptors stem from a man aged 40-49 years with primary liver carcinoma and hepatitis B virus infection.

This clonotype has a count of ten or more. The CDR3 region has the DNA TGTGCCAGCAGTCGTTTCTCCTACAATGAGCAGTTCTTC. This codes for CASSRFSYNEQFF. The J gene is TRBJ2-1, the V gene TRBV6-2 or TRBV6-3; D unresolved. Looked up from germline, CDR1 is MNHEY and CDR2 is SVGEGT. V was clipped by 5 bases and J by 0 bases, with 5 bases between them. This CDR3 has 13 amino acids.

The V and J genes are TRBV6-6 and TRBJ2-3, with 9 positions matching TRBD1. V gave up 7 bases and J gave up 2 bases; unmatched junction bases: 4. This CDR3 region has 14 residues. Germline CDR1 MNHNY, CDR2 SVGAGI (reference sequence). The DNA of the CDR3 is TGTGCCAGCAACCGGGACAGGGTCACAGATACGCAGTATTTT. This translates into CASNRDRVTDTQYF.

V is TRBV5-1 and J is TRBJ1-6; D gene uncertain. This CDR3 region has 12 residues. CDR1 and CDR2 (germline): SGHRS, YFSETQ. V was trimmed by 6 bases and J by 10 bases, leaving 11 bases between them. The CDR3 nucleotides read TGCGCCAGCATCAGAGGAAACTCACCCCTCCACTTT. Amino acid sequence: CASIRGNSPLHF.

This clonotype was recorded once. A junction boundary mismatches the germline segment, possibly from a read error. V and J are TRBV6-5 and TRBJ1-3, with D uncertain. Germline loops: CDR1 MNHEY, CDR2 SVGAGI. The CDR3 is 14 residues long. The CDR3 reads CASSLSFSGNTIHF. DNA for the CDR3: TGTGCCAGCAGTCTCAGTTTCTCTGGAAACACCATACATTTT.

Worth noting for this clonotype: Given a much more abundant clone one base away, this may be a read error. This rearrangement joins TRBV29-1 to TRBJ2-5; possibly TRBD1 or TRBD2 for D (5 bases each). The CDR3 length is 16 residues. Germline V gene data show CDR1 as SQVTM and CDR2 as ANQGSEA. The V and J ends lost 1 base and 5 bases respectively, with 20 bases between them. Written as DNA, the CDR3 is TGCAGCGTTGAAGGGCCTGGGAGACGGGGCGAGGAGACCCAGTACTTC. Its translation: CSVEGPGRRGEETQYF.

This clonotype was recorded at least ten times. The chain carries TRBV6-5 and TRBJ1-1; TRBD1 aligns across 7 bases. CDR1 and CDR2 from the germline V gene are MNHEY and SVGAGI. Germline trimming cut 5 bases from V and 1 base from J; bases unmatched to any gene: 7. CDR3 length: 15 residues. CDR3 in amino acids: CASSRLGQKNTEAFF. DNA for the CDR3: TGTGCCAGCAGTCGATTGGGACAGAAGAACACTGAAGCTTTCTTT.

CDR3: CASSQYLEEEETQYF. As DNA, the CDR3 is TGCGCCAGCAGCCAATATCTAGAAGAGGAAGAGACCCAGTACTTC. The chain links TRBV4-3 to TRBJ2-5, with unresolved D. The CDR3 totals 15 residues. V gave up 2 bases and J gave up 3 bases, with 13 bases separating them. The germline V gene has CDR1 LGHNA and CDR2 YSLEER.

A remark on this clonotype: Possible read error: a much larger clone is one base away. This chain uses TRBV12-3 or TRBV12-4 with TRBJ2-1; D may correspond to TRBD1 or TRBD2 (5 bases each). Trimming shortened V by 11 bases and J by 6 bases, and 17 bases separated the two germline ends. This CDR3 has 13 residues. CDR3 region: CAGSRDRGNEQFF. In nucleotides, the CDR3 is TGTGCCGGGTCCCGGGACCGCGGCAATGAGCAGTTCTTC.

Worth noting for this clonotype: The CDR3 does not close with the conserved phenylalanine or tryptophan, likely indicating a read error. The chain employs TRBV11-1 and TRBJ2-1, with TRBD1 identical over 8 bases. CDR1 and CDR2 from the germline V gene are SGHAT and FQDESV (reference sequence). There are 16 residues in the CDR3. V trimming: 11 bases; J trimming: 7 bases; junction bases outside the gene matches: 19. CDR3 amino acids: CAGTSSRDRGLNEQFL. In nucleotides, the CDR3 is TGTGCCGGCACCTCATCCCGAGACAGGGGCTTAAATGAGCAGTTCTTA.

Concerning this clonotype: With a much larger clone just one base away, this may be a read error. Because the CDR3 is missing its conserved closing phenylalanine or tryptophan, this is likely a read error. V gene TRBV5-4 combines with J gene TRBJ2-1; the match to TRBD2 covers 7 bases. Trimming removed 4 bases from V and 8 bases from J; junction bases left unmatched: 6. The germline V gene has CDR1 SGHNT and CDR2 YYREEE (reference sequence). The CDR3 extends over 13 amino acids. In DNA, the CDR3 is TGTGCCAGCAGCAAGACTCGGGGGGATGAGCAGTTCTCC. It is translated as CASSKTRGDEQFS.

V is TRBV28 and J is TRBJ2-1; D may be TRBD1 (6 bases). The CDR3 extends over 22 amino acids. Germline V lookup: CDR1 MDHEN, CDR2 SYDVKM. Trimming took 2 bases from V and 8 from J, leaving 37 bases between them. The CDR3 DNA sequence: TGTGCCAGCAGTTTAGGAGACAGTAATCCATCGCCCCCCAGGGGCTATATCGATGAGCAGTTCTTC. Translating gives CASSLGDSNPSPPRGYIDEQFF.

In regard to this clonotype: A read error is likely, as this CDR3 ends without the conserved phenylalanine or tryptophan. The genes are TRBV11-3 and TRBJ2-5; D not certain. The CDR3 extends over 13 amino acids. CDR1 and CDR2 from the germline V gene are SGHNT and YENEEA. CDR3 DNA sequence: TGTGCCAACAGCTTAGTCTTTCGGGAGACCCAGTACTTG. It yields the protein CANSLVFRETQYL.

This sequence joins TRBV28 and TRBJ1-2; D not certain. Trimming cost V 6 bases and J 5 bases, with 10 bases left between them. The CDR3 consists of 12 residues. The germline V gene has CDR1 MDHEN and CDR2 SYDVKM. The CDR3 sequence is CASSLAGYGYTF. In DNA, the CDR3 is TGTGCCAGCAGCCTAGCCGGATATGGCTACACCTTC.

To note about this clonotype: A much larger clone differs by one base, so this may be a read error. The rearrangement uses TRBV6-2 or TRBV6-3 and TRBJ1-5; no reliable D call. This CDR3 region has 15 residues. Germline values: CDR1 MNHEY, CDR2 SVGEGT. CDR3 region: CACSYRLTDNQPQHF. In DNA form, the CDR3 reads TGTGCCTGCAGTTACAGATTGACTGATAATCAGCCCCAGCATTTT.

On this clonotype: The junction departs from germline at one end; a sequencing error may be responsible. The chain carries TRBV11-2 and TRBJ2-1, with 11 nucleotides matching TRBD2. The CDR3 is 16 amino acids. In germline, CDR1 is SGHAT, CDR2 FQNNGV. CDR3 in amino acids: CASSFTSGSTNDERFF. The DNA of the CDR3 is TGTGCCAGCAGCTTTACTAGCGGGAGTACCAATGATGAGCGGTTCTTC.